What follows describes a single TCR beta chain. The target antigen is unknown. This entry is derived from a study of Ad26.COV2.S vaccination and SARS-CoV-2 variants. About the study: Participants got Ad26.COV2.S intramuscularly, once or twice 56 days apart.

Broader study findings: Vaccine and placebo recipients had comparable breadth of non-spike TCRs. Overall T cell responses may have been underestimated by the analyses of TCR breadth and depth.

Treatment reported: some 19 received Ad26.COV2.S at low or high dose, single or two shots; a few received placebo; per-sample allocation not given. The study sampled participants on day 63 after the first vaccine or placebo injection. The CDR3 contains 15 residues. V gave up 11 bases and J gave up 0 bases, with 16 bases separating them. Germline assignment: CDR1 SNHLY and CDR2 FYNNEI. Data came from immunoSEQ multiplex PCR; TCRdb stores just in-frame clones and leaves some out. The repertoire holds hundreds of thousands of clones, about 88% seen once, with roughly 6% in the top ten. The clonotype originates from a person between 18 and 59 years old who received the Ad26.COV2.S COVID-19 vaccine or a placebo. This sequence joins TRBV2 and TRBJ2-2; the D call may be TRBD1 or TRBD2 (5 bases each). Sequencing used peripheral blood, obtained in a trial of Ad26.COV2.S vaccine versus placebo. The DNA for the CDR3 is TGTGCCGGGGGATCACTTAGGGCGAACACCGGGGAGCTGTTTTTT. Encoded protein: CAGGSLRANTGELFF.